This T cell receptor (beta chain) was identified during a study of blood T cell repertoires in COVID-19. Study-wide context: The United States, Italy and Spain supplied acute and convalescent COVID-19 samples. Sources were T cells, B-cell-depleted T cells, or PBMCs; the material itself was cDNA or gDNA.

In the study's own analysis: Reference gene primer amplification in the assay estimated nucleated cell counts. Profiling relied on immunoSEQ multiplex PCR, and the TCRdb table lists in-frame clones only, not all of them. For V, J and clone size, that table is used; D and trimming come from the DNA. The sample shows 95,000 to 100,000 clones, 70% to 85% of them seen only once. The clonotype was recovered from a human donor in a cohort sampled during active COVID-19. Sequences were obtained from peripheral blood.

As DNA, the CDR3 is TGCGCCAGCAGCCCTGCAACCATGAGCGACAGAGCTGAGCAGTACTTC. The encoded protein is CASSPATMSDRAEQYF. The rearrangement links TRBV4-1 to TRBJ2-7; D possibly corresponds to TRBD1 (5 bases). The CDR3 is 16 amino acids. Germline V gene sequence: CDR1 MGHRA, CDR2 YSYEKL. The V gene lost 4 bases and the J gene lost 7 bases, with 23 bases spanning the gap.